A selection of T cell receptor beta chains follows, all from one sample in a study of T cells in Graves' hyperthyroidism and ophthalmopathy. TCRdb re-called the multiplex PCR reads with MiXCR, one entry per CDR3 protein. The sample records about 210,000 distinct CDR3 sequences, under 20% being singletons. The sequenced material came from blood. The receptors were gathered from a man between 45 and 60 years old with Graves' hyperthyroidism. Both conserved end residues are part of each CDR3. D genes are given only for firm matches. The listing skips clone size in some rows; elsewhere it reads once, few, many or a size class.

TRBD1	TRBJ1-2	NA	13	TRBV28	TGTGCCAGCAGGGACAGGGGGCGCCAAGGCTACACCTTC	CASRDRGRQGYTF
TRBD2	TRBJ2-5	many	13	TRBV20-1	TGCAGTGCTAGACCTAGCGGGAGAGAGACCCAGTACTTC	CSARPSGRETQYF
TRBD1	TRBJ2-1	NA	16	TRBV11-3	TGTGCCAGCAGCTCCTTCGGGACAGGTAAACCCAATGAGCAGTTCTTC	CASSSFGTGKPNEQFF
TRBD1	TRBJ1-1	many	13	TRBV28	TGTGCCAGCAGACTCCCAGGGGGCACTGAAGCTTTCTTT	CASRLPGGTEAFF
TRBD2	TRBJ2-7	few	16	TRBV4-1	TGCGCCAGCAGCCAAGATGGGCCGGGAGGGCTGGGGGAGCAGTACTTC	CASSQDGPGGLGEQYF
NA	TRBJ1-2	NA	14	TRBV15	TGTGCCACCAGCCTCAAGGTACAGAACTATGGCTACACCTTC	CATSLKVQNYGYTF
NA	TRBJ2-4	few	12	TRBV18	TGTGCCAGCTCACCACGGGAAAACATTCAGTACTTC	CASSPRENIQYF
NA	TRBJ2-3	NA	14	TRBV10-3	TGTGCCATCAGGGAACGGACAGGCACAGATACGCAGTATTTT	CAIRERTGTDTQYF
NA	TRBJ2-2	NA	14	TRBV19	TGTGCCAGTAGGCCGGGAGTCCGAGCCGGGGAGCTGTTTTTT	CASRPGVRAGELFF
NA	TRBJ2-3	few	16	TRBV5-1	TGCGCCAGCCGTAAAACTGCTCAGGGGCCCACAGATACGCAGTATTTT	CASRKTAQGPTDTQYF
NA	TRBJ2-7	few	14	TRBV28	TGTGCCAGCAGCTCTAAACAGGGAACCTACGAGCAGTACTTC	CASSSKQGTYEQYF
NA	TRBJ2-5	many	15	TRBV11-2	TGTGCCAGCAGCATCCTCGGACGGACCCAAGAGACCCAGTACTTC	CASSILGRTQETQYF
NA	TRBJ2-2	many	17	TRBV20-1	TGCAGTGCGGCCCCGGGTCAGGGACAAATGAACACCGGGGAGCTGTTTTTT	CSAAPGQGQMNTGELFF
TRBD1	TRBJ2-1	NA	13	TRBV18	TGTGCCAGCTCAGCTGGACAGGACAATGAGCAGTTCTTC	CASSAGQDNEQFF
TRBD2	TRBJ2-5	few	12	TRBV20-1	TGCAGTGCTGAGCGGGAGGTAGAGACCCAGTACTTC	CSAEREVETQYF
TRBD2	TRBJ2-5	many	15	TRBV4-2	TGTGCCAGCAGCCAAGGAGGGACTAGCGGAGGGACCCAGTACTTC	CASSQGGTSGGTQYF
NA	TRBJ1-5	many	15	TRBV20-1	TGCAGTGCTAGAGGGGGGAGGGGTAGCAATCAGCCCCAGCATTTT	CSARGGRGSNQPQHF
NA	TRBJ1-6	few	16	TRBV6-1	TGTGCCAGCAGCGACCCGGGGAGCTCCTATAATTCACCCCTCCACTTT	CASSDPGSSYNSPLHF
TRBD2	TRBJ2-1	many	14	TRBV11-2	TGTGCCAGCAGCCCGCGGACTAGCGTCAATGAGCAGTTCTTC	CASSPRTSVNEQFF
NA	TRBJ2-3	few	13	TRBV6-5	TGTGCCAGCAGTGCAGGTTCCACAGATACGCAGTATTTT	CASSAGSTDTQYF
NA	TRBJ2-1	NA	15	TRBV27	TGTGCCAGCAGACGGGGGACAGAGAACTTCAATGAGCAGTTCTTC	CASRRGTENFNEQFF
TRBD1	TRBJ2-2	NA	15	TRBV28	TGTGCCAGCAGTTTGGGACAGACGAACACCGGGGAGCTGTTTTTT	CASSLGQTNTGELFF
TRBD1	TRBJ1-2	many	15	TRBV10-3	TGTGCCATCAGTGAGTCGGGACAGGGGAAGGATGGCTACACCTTC	CAISESGQGKDGYTF
NA	TRBJ2-7	many	15	TRBV30	TGTGCCTGGAGTGTACACCTAGCCCTCCCATACGAGCAGTACTTC	CAWSVHLALPYEQYF
TRBD1	TRBJ2-7	many	15	TRBV7-9	TGTGCCAGCAGCCAGATTGGGACAGGGTCCTACGAGCAGTACTTC	CASSQIGTGSYEQYF
TRBD2	TRBJ2-7	many	18	TRBV7-6	TGTGCCAGCAGCTTAGGACTAGCGGGAACCACATCGGTGTACGAGCAGTACTTC	CASSLGLAGTTSVYEQYF
NA	TRBJ1-6	once	18	TRBV14	TGTGCCAGCAGCCAAGATAAACAGTGCGGCTCCTATAATTCACCCCTCCACTTT	CASSQDKQCGSYNSPLHF
NA	TRBJ2-3	few	17	TRBV4-2	TGTGCCAGCAGCCAAGAGCTGGGGCGGGGAATCACAGATACGCAGTATTTT	CASSQELGRGITDTQYF
NA	TRBJ2-2	few	14	TRBV12-3/TRBV12-4	TGTGCCACCGCTCTGAGCCGGGCCACCGGGGAGCTGTTTTTT	CATALSRATGELFF
TRBD1	TRBJ1-2	many	14	TRBV6-1	TGTGCCAGCAGTCAGGGACAGGCTTCCTATGGCTACACCTTC	CASSQGQASYGYTF
TRBD1	TRBJ2-1	few	17	TRBV6-2/TRBV6-3	TGTGCCAGCAGTTCGCCCGGGACAGGGGCAGCCTACAATGAGCAGTTCTTC	CASSSPGTGAAYNEQFF
NA	TRBJ1-1	NA	13	TRBV27	TGTGCCAGCAGACCTGAAAGAGGAACTGAAGCTTTCTTT	CASRPERGTEAFF